The 4 T cell receptor beta chains in this list originate from one sample, sequenced in a study of blood T cell repertoires in COVID-19. Sequencing was performed with immunoSEQ multiplex PCR; in TCRdb, only in-frame clones are kept and a portion is missing. Altogether 150,000 to 200,000 clones are present, 80% to 90% being singletons, with the ten largest covering nearly 2.5%. The specimen was peripheral blood. The receptors come from a man in his forties or fifties with active or convalescent COVID-19.

The V call is TRBV3-1 (or the pseudogene TRBV3-2), the J call TRBJ1-6; TRBD1 agrees at 8 bases. Germline V gene sequence: CDR1 LGHDT, CDR2 YNNKEL (reference sequence). There are 14 residues in the CDR3. V was clipped by 4 bases and J by 10 bases; unmatched bases: 6. CDR3 sequence: CASSREDRVSPLHF. CDR3 nucleotides: TGTGCCAGCAGCCGAGAGGACAGGGTGTCACCCCTCCACTTT.

This chain joins TRBV5-4 and TRBJ1-1; weak D call: TRBD1 (5 bases). In germline, CDR1 is SGHNT, CDR2 YYREEE (reference sequence). Trimming took 2 bases from V and 7 from J, leaving 12 bases between them. The length of the CDR3 is 13 residues. CDR3 in DNA: TGTGCCAGCAGCTTATGGCAGGGTAATGAAGCTTTCTTT. Protein product: CASSLWQGNEAFF.

J is TRBJ1-1 and V is TRBV4-1; D is perhaps TRBD1 (6 bases). This CDR3 comprises 17 residues. V was trimmed by 0 bases and J by 1 base, leaving 15 bases between them. Germline CDR1 is MGHRA and CDR2 is YSYEKL. The CDR3 spells CASSQDFGGAGNTEAFF. The CDR3, as DNA: TGCGCCAGCAGCCAAGATTTTGGGGGGGCTGGGAACACTGAAGCTTTCTTT.

The chain has TRBV19 and TRBJ2-3; 8 positions match TRBD2. The ends lost 0 bases at V and 4 bases at J; junction bases unmatched: 6. The CDR3 is 16 amino acids. Per the germline V gene, CDR1 is LNHDA and CDR2 is SQIVND (reference sequence). CDR3 in amino acids: CASSIDWSGGADTQYF. The CDR3 DNA reads TGTGCCAGTAGTATAGATTGGAGCGGGGGAGCAGATACGCAGTATTTT.